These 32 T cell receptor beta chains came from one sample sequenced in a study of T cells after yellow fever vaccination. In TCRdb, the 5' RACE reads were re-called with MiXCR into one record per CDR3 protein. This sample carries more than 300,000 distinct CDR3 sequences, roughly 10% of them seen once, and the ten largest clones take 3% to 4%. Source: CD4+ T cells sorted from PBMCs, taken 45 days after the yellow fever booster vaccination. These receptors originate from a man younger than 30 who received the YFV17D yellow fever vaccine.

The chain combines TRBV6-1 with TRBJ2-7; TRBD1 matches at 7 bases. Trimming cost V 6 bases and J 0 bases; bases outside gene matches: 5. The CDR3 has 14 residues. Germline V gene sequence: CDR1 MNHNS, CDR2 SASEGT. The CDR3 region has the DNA TGTGCCAGCAGGAGGACAGGCAGCTCCTACGAGCAGTACGTC. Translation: CASRRTGSSYEQYV.

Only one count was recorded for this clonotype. The CDR3 coding sequence is TGTGCCACCAGCAGAGCGAGCGGGAACACTGAAGCTTTCTTT. It is translated as CATSRASGNTEAFF. The chain uses TRBV15 and TRBJ1-1; D call uncertain. Trimming took off 1 base at V and 1 base at J, with 7 bases between the two ends. CDR3 length: 14 residues. Germline CDR1 reads LNHNV; CDR2 reads YYDKDF (reference sequence).

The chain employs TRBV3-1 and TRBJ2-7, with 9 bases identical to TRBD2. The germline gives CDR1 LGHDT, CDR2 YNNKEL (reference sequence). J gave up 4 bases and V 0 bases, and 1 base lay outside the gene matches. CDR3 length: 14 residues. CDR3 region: CASSQDTSGYEQYV. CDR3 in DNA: TGTGCCAGCAGCCAAGATACTAGCGGGTACGAGCAGTACGTC.

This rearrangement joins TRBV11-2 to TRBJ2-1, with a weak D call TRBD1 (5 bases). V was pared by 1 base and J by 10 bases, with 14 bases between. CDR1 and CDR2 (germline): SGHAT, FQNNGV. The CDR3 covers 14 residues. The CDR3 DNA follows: TGTGCCAGCAGCTTAGTTCAGGGTGGCGGAGAGCAGTTCTTC. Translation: CASSLVQGGGEQFF.

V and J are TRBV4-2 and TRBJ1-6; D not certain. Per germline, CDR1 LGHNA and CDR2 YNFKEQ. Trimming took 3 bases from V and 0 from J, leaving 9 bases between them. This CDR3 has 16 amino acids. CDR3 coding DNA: TGTGCCAGCAGCCATAGCACGAGCTCCTATAATTCACCCCTCCACTTT. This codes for CASSHSTSSYNSPLHF.

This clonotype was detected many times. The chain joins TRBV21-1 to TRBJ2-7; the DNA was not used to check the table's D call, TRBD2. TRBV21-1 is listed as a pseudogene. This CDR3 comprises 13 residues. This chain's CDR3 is CASSSDGPYEQYV. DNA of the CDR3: TGTGCCAGCAGTAGCGACGGCCCCTACGAGCAGTACGTC.

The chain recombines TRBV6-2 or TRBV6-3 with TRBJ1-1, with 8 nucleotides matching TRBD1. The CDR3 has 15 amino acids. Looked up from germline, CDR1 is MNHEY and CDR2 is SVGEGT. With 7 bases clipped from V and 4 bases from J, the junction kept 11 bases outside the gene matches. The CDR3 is CASNSQGQGGTEAFF. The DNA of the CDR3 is TGTGCCAGCAACTCCCAAGGACAGGGAGGCACTGAAGCTTTCTTT.

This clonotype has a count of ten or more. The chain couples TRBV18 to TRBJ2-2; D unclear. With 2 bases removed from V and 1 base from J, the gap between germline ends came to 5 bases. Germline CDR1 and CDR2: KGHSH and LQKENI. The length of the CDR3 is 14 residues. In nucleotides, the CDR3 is TGTGCCAGCTCACCAAGGCGGAACACCGGGGAGCTGTTTTTT. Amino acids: CASSPRRNTGELFF.

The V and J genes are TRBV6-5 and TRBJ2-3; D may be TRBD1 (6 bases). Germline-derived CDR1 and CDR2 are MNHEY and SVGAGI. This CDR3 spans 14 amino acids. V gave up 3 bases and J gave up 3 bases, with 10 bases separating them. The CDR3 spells CASSYLQGTDTQYF. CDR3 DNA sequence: TGTGCCAGCAGTTATCTACAGGGAACAGATACGCAGTATTTT.

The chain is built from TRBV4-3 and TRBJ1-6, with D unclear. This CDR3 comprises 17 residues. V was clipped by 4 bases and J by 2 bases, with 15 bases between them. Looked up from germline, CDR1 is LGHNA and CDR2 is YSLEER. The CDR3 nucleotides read TGCGCCAGCAGCCGCCGCGGCGGGGAAACCTATAATTCACCCCTCCACTTT. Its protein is CASSRRGGETYNSPLHF.

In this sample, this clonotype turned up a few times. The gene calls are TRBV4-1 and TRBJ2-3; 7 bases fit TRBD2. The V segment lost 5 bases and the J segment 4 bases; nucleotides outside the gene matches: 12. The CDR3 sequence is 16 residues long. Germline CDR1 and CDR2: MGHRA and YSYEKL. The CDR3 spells CASSARNGGRADTQYF. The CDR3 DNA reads TGCGCCAGCAGCGCCCGCAACGGGGGGAGGGCAGATACGCAGTATTTT.

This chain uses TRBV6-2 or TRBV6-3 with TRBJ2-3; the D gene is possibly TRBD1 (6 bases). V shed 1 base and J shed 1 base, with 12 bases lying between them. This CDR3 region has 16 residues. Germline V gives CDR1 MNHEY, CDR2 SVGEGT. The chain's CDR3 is CASSYFHRARTDTQYF. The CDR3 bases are TGTGCCAGCAGTTACTTCCACAGGGCTCGCACAGATACGCAGTATTTT.

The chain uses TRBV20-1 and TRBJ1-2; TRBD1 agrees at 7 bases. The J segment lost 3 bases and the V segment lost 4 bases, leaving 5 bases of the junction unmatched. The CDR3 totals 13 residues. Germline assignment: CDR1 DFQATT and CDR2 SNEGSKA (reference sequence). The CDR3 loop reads CSATRGSDYGYTF. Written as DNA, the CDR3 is TGCAGTGCTACCAGGGGGTCGGACTATGGCTACACCTTC.

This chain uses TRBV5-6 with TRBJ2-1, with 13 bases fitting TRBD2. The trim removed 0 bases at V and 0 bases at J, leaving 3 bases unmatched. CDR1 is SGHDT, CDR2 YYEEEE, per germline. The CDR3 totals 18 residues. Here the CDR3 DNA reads TGTGCCAGCAGCTTGGGGACTAGCGGGGGTCTCTCCTACAATGAGCAGTTCTTC. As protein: CASSLGTSGGLSYNEQFF.

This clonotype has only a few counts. The CDR3 is CASSATWGSSGGYNEQFF. The CDR3 DNA reads as TGTGCCAGCAGCGCCACGTGGGGGTCTAGCGGGGGGTACAATGAGCAGTTCTTC. The chain recombines TRBV13 with TRBJ2-1; 11 positions match TRBD2. The junction had 13 bases not matched to a gene; V was cut back by 5 bases and J by 4 bases. Germline V CDR1 and CDR2: PRHDT, FYEKMQ (reference sequence). This CDR3 has 18 residues.

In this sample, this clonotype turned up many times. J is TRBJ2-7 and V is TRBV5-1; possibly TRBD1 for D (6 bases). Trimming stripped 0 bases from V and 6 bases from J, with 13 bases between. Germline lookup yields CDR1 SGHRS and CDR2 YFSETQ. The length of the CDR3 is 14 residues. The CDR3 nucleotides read TGCGCCAGCAGCTTGGGACAGGCCCTCGCCGAGCAGTACTTC. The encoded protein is CASSLGQALAEQYF. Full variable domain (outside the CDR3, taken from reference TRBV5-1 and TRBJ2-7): KAGVTQTPRYLIKTRGQQVTLSCSPISGHRSVSWYQQTPGQGLQFLFEYFSETQRNKGNFPGRFSGRQFSNSRSEMNVSTLELGDSALYLCASSLGQALAEQYFGPGTRLTVT.

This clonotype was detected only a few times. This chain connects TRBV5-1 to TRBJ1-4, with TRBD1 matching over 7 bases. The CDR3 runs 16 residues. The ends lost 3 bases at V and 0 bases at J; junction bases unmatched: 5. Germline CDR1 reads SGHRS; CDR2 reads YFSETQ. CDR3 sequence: CASSSGTVATNEKLFF. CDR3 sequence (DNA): TGCGCCAGCAGCTCAGGGACAGTAGCAACTAATGAAAAACTGTTTTTT.

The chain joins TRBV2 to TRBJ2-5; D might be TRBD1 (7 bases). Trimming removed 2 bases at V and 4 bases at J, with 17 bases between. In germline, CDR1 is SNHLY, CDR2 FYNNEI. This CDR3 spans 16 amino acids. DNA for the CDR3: TGTGCCAGCAGTGAATATCAGGGGGGCGTCGGAGAGACCCAGTACTTC. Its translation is CASSEYQGGVGETQYF.

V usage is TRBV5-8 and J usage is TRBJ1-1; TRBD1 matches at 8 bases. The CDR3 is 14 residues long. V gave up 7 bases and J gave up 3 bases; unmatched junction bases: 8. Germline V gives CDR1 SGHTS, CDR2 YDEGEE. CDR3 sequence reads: CASYNRDRHTEAFF. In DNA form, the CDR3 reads TGTGCCAGCTACAACCGGGACAGGCACACTGAAGCTTTCTTT.

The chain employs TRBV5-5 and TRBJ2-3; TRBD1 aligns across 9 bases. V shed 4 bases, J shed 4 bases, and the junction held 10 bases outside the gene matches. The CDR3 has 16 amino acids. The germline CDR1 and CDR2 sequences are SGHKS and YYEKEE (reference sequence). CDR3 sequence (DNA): TGTGCCAGCAGCCCCACCGGGACAGGGAAGCCAGATACGCAGTATTTT. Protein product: CASSPTGTGKPDTQYF.

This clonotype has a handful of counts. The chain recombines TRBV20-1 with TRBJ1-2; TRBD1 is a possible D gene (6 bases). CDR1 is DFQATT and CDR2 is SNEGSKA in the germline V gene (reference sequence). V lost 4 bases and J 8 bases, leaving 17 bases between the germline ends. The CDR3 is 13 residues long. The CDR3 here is CSATAGGGRGYTF. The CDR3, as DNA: TGCAGTGCTACTGCCGGGGGCGGACGGGGCTACACCTTC.

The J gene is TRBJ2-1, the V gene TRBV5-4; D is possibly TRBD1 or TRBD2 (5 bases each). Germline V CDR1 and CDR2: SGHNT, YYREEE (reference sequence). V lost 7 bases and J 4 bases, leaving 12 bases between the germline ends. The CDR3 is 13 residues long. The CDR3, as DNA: TGTGCCAGCGGACTGGGACGTTACAATGAGCAGTTCTTC. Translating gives CASGLGRYNEQFF.

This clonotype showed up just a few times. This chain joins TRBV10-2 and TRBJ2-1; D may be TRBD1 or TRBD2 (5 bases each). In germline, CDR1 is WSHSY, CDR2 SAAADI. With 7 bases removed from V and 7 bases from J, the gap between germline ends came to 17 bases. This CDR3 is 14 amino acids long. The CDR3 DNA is TGCGCCAGCACTCCCAACGGGGCGCGGAATGAGCAGTTCTTC. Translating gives CASTPNGARNEQFF.

The CDR3 region has the DNA TGTGCCAGCAGCAAACGGGTATCCACCCTTCTAAACATTCAGTACTTC. This sequence encodes CASSKRVSTLLNIQYF. J is TRBJ2-4 and V is TRBV21-1. TRBV21-1 is assigned pseudogene status. CDR3 size: 16 residues.

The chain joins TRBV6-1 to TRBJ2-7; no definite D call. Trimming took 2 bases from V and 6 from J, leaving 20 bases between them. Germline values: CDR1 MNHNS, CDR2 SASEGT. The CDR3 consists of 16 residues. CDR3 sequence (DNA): TGTGCCAGCAGTGAACCCGGTGAGACTTATAGGGTCGAGCAGTACTTC. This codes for CASSEPGETYRVEQYF.

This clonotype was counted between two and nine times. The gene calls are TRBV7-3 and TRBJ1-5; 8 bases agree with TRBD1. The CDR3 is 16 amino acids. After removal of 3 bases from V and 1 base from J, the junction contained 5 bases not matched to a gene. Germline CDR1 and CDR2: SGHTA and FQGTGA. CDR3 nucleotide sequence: TGTGCCAGCAGCTTGAACAGGGGGATGAGCAATCAGCCCCAGCATTTT. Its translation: CASSLNRGMSNQPQHF.

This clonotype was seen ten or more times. CDR3 region: CASSLEGGGTGELFF. The CDR3 region has the DNA TGTGCCAGCAGCTTAGAAGGGGGCGGCACCGGGGAGCTGTTTTTT. The V and J genes are TRBV7-6 and TRBJ2-2, with 7 bases fitting TRBD1. The germline CDR1 and CDR2 sequences are SGHVS and FNYEAQ. Losses at the gene ends were 1 base for V and 4 bases for J; bases not matched to a gene: 3. The CDR3 is 15 residues long. Supplemented by reference TRBV7-6 and TRBJ2-2, the full variable domain reads GAGVSQSPRYKVTKRGQDVALRCDPISGHVSLYWYRQALGQGPEFLTYFNYEAQQDKSGLPNDRFSAERPEGSISTLTIQRTEQRDSAMYRCASSLEGGGTGELFFGEGSRLTVL.

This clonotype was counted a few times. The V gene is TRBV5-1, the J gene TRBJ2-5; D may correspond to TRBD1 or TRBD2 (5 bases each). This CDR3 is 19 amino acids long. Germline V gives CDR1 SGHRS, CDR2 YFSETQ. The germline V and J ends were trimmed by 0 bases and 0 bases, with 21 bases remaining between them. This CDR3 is CASSLVGRRAGTYQETQYF. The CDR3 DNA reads TGCGCCAGCAGCTTGGTTGGTCGTAGGGCAGGGACGTACCAAGAGACCCAGTACTTC.

DNA of the CDR3: TGTGCCAGCAGCCTGGACGGCCCGGCGTCCCAGTACTTC. Translation: CASSLDGPASQYF. The gene calls are TRBV7-2 and TRBJ2-5, with D hard to call. The CDR3 is made up of 13 amino acids. From germline, CDR1 is SGHTA and CDR2 FQGNSA. Trimming removed 5 bases from V and 9 bases from J, with 16 bases in between.

In DNA, the CDR3 is TGTGCCAGCAGCGTAGGGCCAGGGTTGGGGGCCAACGTCCTGACTTTC. This codes for CASSVGPGLGANVLTF. This rearrangement joins TRBV9 to TRBJ2-6; possible D gene TRBD1, 5 bases. Between the trimmed V and J ends, which lost 0 bases and 4 bases, there was a span of 11 bases. Looked up from germline, CDR1 is SGDLS and CDR2 is YYNGEE. This CDR3 is 16 amino acids long.

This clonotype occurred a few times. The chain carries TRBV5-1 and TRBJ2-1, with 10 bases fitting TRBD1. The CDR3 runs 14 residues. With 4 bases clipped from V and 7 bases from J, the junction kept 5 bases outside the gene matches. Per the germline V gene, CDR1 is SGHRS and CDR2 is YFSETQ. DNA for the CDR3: TGCGCCAGCAGCGTGGACAGGGGGGGGAATGAGCAGTTCTTC. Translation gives CASSVDRGGNEQFF.

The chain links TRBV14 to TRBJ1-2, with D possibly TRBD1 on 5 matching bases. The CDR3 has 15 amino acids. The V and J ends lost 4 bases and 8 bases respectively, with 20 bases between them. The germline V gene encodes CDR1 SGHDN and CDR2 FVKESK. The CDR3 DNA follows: TGTGCCAGCAGCCCCGCCGGGACGGCGTACGGAGGCTACACCTTC. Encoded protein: CASSPAGTAYGGYTF.